Given below is one T cell receptor (beta chain) in context. Its antigen is still unknown. This specimen belongs to a study of human T cells and chemical hapten exposure. Study as a whole: Mostly female patients had alopecia areata, totalis or universalis. Among samples, TCR yields varied mainly because of small differences in pooled library volume.

Documented time point: pre-sensitization, week 0. The treatment denotes: therapeutic diphenylcyclopropenone sensitization with weekly scalp DPC. Via MiXCR, TCRdb re-called the RACE reads, giving one row per CDR3 protein. The sample lists tens of thousands of distinct CDR3 sequences; around 15% were seen once. CDR3 size: 15 residues. Germline V gene sequence: CDR1 MNHEY, CDR2 SVGAGI. Trimming removed 0 bases at V and 7 bases at J, with 10 bases between. Study results and limitations: Having alopecia, donors may respond immunologically unlike healthy people. TCRs whose frequency exceeded 1 in 1000 remained the same following DPC sensitization.

This receptor was obtained from a woman between 50 and 59 years old with alopecia areata. Some clones in this sample may be carry-over from other donors' samples. The material sequenced was whole blood, taken in connection with sensitization to the hapten diphenylcyclopropenone (DPC). This chain links TRBV6-5 with TRBJ1-6, with D possibly TRBD1 on 6 matching bases. Here the CDR3 reads CASSYSSQGNSPLHF. CDR3 DNA: TGTGCCAGCAGTTACTCGAGCCAGGGGAATTCACCCCTCCACTTT.